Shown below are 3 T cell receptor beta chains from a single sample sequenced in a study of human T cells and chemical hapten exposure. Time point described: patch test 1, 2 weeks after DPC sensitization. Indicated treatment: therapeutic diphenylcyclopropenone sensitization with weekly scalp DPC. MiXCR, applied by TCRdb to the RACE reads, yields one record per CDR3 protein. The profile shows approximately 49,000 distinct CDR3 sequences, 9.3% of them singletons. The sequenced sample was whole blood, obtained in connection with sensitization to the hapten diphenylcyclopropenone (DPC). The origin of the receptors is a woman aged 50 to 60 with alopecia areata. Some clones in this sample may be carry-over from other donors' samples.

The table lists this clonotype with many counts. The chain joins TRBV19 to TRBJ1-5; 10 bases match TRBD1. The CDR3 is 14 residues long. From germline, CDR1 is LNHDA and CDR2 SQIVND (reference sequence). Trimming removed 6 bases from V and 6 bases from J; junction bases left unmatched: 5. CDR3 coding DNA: TGTGCCAGTAGCCGGGGACAGGGGATTCAGCCCCAGCATTTT. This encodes CASSRGQGIQPQHF.

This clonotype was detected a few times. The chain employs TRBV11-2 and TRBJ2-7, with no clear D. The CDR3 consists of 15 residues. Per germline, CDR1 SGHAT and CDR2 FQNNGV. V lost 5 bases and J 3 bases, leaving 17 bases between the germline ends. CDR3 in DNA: TGTGCCAGCAGCCCGAACAGTTTAGTCGGCTACGAGCAGTACTTC. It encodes CASSPNSLVGYEQYF.

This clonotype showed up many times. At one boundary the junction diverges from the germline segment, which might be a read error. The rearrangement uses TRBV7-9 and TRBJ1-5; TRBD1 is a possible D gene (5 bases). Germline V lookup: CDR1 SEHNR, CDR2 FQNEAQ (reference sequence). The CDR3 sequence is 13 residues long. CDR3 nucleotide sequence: TGTGTCAGCAGCTTAGCAGGGAACCAGCCCCAGCATTTT. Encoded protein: CVSSLAGNQPQHF.